Listed here is a single T cell receptor beta chain. Its antigen is as yet unknown. This sample is drawn from a study of shared clonotypes between healthy human individuals. General study points: The rarefaction results pointed to incomplete sorted-subset sequencing despite large depth. Richness estimates generally favored naive over memory subsets. The sharing of approximately 5.1% of naive CD4 clonotypes was seen across a handful of donors.

Profiling relied on immunoSEQ multiplex PCR, and the TCRdb table lists in-frame clones only, not all of them. The data contain approximately 2.5 million clones, approximately 93% of them singletons. Germline V CDR1 and CDR2: SGHRS, YFSETQ. The CDR3 is 15 amino acids. Trimming cost V 0 bases and J 3 bases, with 12 bases left between them. Naive CD4+ cells were CD45RA-selected; the remaining cells were memory. The chain recombines TRBV5-1 with TRBJ2-5, with D perhaps matching TRBD2 (5 bases). The TCR comes from a man aged 18-30 years in good health. Some clones in this sample may be carry-over from other donors' samples. The specimen sequenced was naive CD4+ T cells from PBMCs. The subset denotes: CD45RA+ positively selected. CDR3 region: CASSLALAREETQYF. As DNA, the CDR3 is TGCGCCAGCAGCTTGGCCCTAGCAAGGGAAGAGACCCAGTACTTC.